These T cell receptor beta chains were read from a single sample in a study of STAT3 mutations in large granular lymphocyte leukemia. Data came from immunoSEQ multiplex PCR; TCRdb stores just in-frame clones and leaves some out. The repertoire holds about 15,000 clones, approximately 85% seen once, with roughly 9% in the top ten. The specimen sequenced was peripheral blood mononuclear cells. The source is a man aged 50-60 years with T-cell large granular lymphocyte leukemia. Some clones in this sample may be carry-over from other donors' samples. The CDR3 runs from the conserved cysteine through the conserved F or W. A D gene is named only where the DNA matches it firmly. Only some rows state a clone size, as once, few, many or a class for expanded clones.

d_gene,abundance,v_gene,j_gene,CDR3nt,CDR3aa
.,.,TRBV4-3,TRBJ2-7,TGCGCCAGCAGCCAAGGGACAGATTCCTACGAGCAGTACTTC,CASSQGTDSYEQYF
TRBD2,.,TRBV5-1,TRBJ2-3,TGCGCCAGCAGACGGGGGGGCACAGATACGCAGTATTTT,CASRRGGTDTQYF
TRBD1,.,TRBV5-1,TRBJ1-5,TGCGCCAGCAGCTTAGGACAGGGCGATCAGCCCCAGCATTTT,CASSLGQGDQPQHF
.,.,TRBV2,TRBJ1-1,TGTGCCAGCAGCTTTTCCATGAACACTGAAGCTTTCTTT,CASSFSMNTEAFF
TRBD1,.,TRBV28,TRBJ1-5,TGTGCCAGCAGTTTATTAGTCGGGGGACAGGGGCCTTATAGCAATCAGCCCCAGCATTTT,CASSLLVGGQGPYSNQPQHF
TRBD1,.,TRBV30,TRBJ1-2,TGTGCCTGTCAGGGGGGTAACTATGGCTACACCTTC,CACQGGNYGYTF
.,.,TRBV6-5,TRBJ1-2,TGTGCCAGCAGTTACTTTGGGAAAGCTGGGGGCTACACCTTC,CASSYFGKAGGYTF
.,.,TRBV11-3,TRBJ2-3,TGTGCCAGCAGCTTATCCCACGGGAAGGGAGCCACAGATACGCAGTATTTT,CASSLSHGKGATDTQYF
TRBD2,.,TRBV6-4,TRBJ2-7,TGTGCCAGCAATAACCCCCTGGGACTAGCGGGAGGGCTCTACGAGCAGTACTTC,CASNNPLGLAGGLYEQYF
TRBD1,.,TRBV11-2,TRBJ2-7,TGTGCCAGCAGCTTAGAACAGGGGACCTACGAGCAGTACTTC,CASSLEQGTYEQYF
TRBD1,few,TRBV5-4,TRBJ1-1,TGTGCCAGCAGCTTGGACAGGACAGGGGCGGCTAATGAAGCTTTCTTT,CASSLDRTGAANEAFF
.,.,TRBV4-3,TRBJ2-1,TGCGCCAGCAGCCAAGATACGACTAGTAAGAATGAGCAGTTCTTC,CASSQDTTSKNEQFF
TRBD1,.,TRBV9,TRBJ1-5,TGTGCCAGCAGCTTCGGGACAGGGACGGAGCCCCAGCATTTT,CASSFGTGTEPQHF
.,.,TRBV6-5,TRBJ2-2,TGTGCCAGCAGACAACAGGGCTCCGGGGAGCTGTTTTTT,CASRQQGSGELFF
.,.,TRBV30,TRBJ2-1,TGTGCCTGGAGTAAAAGAGATGAGCAGTTCTTC,CAWSKRDEQFF
.,.,TRBV4-1,TRBJ2-7,TGCGCCAGCAGCCACAAGACTAGGGACAGTTCCGAGCAGTACTTC,CASSHKTRDSSEQYF
.,.,TRBV5-5,TRBJ1-2,TGTGCCAGCAGCTTGCCGGGGGCTAACTATGGCTACACCTTC,CASSLPGANYGYTF
.,.,TRBV28,TRBJ2-4,TGTGCCAGCAGTTCGGGACTAGCCAAAAACATTCAGTACTTC,CASSSGLAKNIQYF
.,.,TRBV5-8,TRBJ1-5,TGTGCCAGCAGCTTCGGTAGGAATCAGCCCCAGCATTTT,CASSFGRNQPQHF
TRBD1,.,TRBV5-1,TRBJ1-1,TGCGCCAGCAGCAATACAGGGGGCACTGAAGCTTTCTTT,CASSNTGGTEAFF
TRBD1,.,TRBV7-9,TRBJ1-4,TGTGCCAGCAGCACGGGACAGGGTAAAGAAAAACTGTTTTTT,CASSTGQGKEKLFF
.,.,TRBV29-1,TRBJ2-7,TGCAGCGTTGGTAAAGATTCCTACGAGCAGTACTTC,CSVGKDSYEQYF
TRBD2,.,TRBV18,TRBJ2-1,TGTGCCAGCTCACCACCGGGACTAGCGGTTCCTGAGCAGTTCTTC,CASSPPGLAVPEQFF
.,.,TRBV6-5,TRBJ2-3,TGTGCCAGCACCGACGAGGGGGGATCCACAGATACGCAGTATTTT,CASTDEGGSTDTQYF
TRBD2,.,TRBV4-1,TRBJ2-2,TGCGCCAGCAGACTGGGGGGGCGGGGGGCCCTCGGCGGGGAGCTGTTTTTT,CASRLGGRGALGGELFF
TRBD1,once,TRBV4-3,TRBJ2-2,TGCGCCAGCAGCCAAGACAGGGGGCCCGGGGAGCTGTTTTTT,CASSQDRGPGELFF
.,.,TRBV7-9,TRBJ1-2,TGTGCCAGCAGCTTAGGGACGATTTACGGCTACACCTTC,CASSLGTIYGYTF
.,.,TRBV4-1,TRBJ2-7,TGCGCCAGCAGCCAAGCGGAAGGGACCGAGCAGTACTTC,CASSQAEGTEQYF
.,once,TRBV14,TRBJ1-2,TGTGCCAGCAGCAGGTCCGGCTATGGCTACACCTTC,CASSRSGYGYTF
TRBD2,.,TRBV7-8,TRBJ2-3,TGTGCCAGCAGCCCGTCTAGCGGGGACACAGATACGCAGTATTTT,CASSPSSGDTDTQYF